The count of the clone carrying this TCR beta chain is one. Sequenced by immunoSEQ multiplex PCR; TCRdb stores in-frame clones only, minus some. The table shows roughly 97,000 clones, with roughly 90% occurring only once. Unmatched junction bases numbered 8, after V lost 4 bases and J lost 2 bases. Germline V gives CDR1 SGHRS, CDR2 YFSETQ. CDR3 length: 15 residues. This record comes from a study of T cell responses to AZD1222 COVID-19 vaccine. The rearrangement links TRBV5-1 to TRBJ1-1, with TRBD1 matching over 7 bases. This TCR derives from an adult in good health. The specimen comprised peripheral blood, sampled on day 0 of AZD1222 vaccination. The CDR3 loop reads CASSPKGAANTEAFF. The CDR3 DNA sequence: TGCGCCAGCAGCCCAAAGGGGGCAGCAAACACTGAAGCTTTCTTT.